The 17 T cell receptor beta chains presented below share a single source sample, sequenced in a study of blood T cells in healthy people across ages. Then a second PCR, running roughly 6 to 12 cycles, was carried out with a sample-barcoded 5' primer and a J-beta primer mix. TCRdb reprocessed the 5' RACE reads via MiXCR and lists one record per CDR3 protein. This table has about 1.8 million distinct CDR3 sequences, 49% appearing once. Sequencing used blood. The receptors were gathered from a woman between 40 and 55 years old in good health.

This clonotype was picked up a small number of times. The chain uses TRBV20-1 and TRBJ2-5, with 8 nucleotides matching TRBD1. Germline V gives CDR1 DFQATT, CDR2 SNEGSKA (reference sequence). This CDR3 contains 15 residues. The V segment lost 2 bases and the J segment 1 base; nucleotides outside the gene matches: 6. CDR3 sequence: CSARSDRALQETQYF. CDR3 in DNA: TGCAGTGCTAGATCGGACAGGGCGCTCCAAGAGACCCAGTACTTC.

The chain combines TRBV5-1 with TRBJ2-1; 10 positions agree with TRBD1. Germline V gene lookup returns CDR1 SGHRS and CDR2 YFSETQ. J gave up 1 base and V 2 bases, and 3 bases lay outside the gene matches. The CDR3 runs 16 residues. The CDR3 here is CASSLDRGHSYNEQFF. DNA of the CDR3: TGCGCCAGCAGCTTAGACAGGGGGCATTCCTACAATGAGCAGTTCTTC.

This chain links TRBV4-3 with TRBJ2-5, with a weak D call TRBD1 (6 bases). V was cut by 4 bases and J by 7 bases, with 13 bases left in between. Germline CDR1 and CDR2: LGHNA and YSLEER. The CDR3 runs 13 residues. CDR3 nucleotides: TGCGCCAGCAGCCGATACAGGGAAGGGACCCAGTACTTC. This translates into CASSRYREGTQYF.

This chain joins TRBV18 and TRBJ2-7; no firm D call. The CDR3 loop spans 13 amino acids. CDR1 and CDR2 (germline): KGHSH, LQKENI. V was clipped by 3 bases and J by 5 bases, with 11 bases between them. This chain's CDR3 is CASSPRESHEQYF. The DNA for the CDR3 is TGTGCCAGCTCACCCCGTGAGTCCCACGAGCAGTACTTC.

In this sample, this clonotype turned up many times. V usage is TRBV6-5 and J usage is TRBJ1-2; 9 bases are shared with TRBD1. The V gene end was trimmed by 4 bases and the J gene end by 4 bases; junction bases not matched to a gene: 7. Germline V CDR1 and CDR2: MNHEY, SVGAGI. CDR3 length equals 15 residues. The CDR3 loop reads CASSSPGQGSYGYTF. The CDR3 coding sequence is TGTGCCAGCAGTTCCCCGGGACAGGGTTCCTATGGCTACACCTTC.

A few counts support this clonotype. The chain combines TRBV7-2 with TRBJ1-2; 8 bases align to TRBD1. Germline-derived CDR1 and CDR2 are SGHTA and FQGNSA. CDR3 length: 15 amino acids. Trimming cost V 5 bases and J 2 bases; bases outside gene matches: 7. This chain's CDR3 is CASSLPDRANYGYTF. In DNA, the CDR3 is TGTGCCAGCAGCCTTCCGGACAGGGCAAACTATGGCTACACCTTC.

This chain uses TRBV2 with TRBJ1-6; D call uncertain. CDR1 SNHLY and CDR2 FYNNEI come from the germline V gene. The CDR3 runs 15 residues. The ends were cut back, 3 bases at V and 2 bases at J, with 8 bases in the middle. The CDR3, as DNA: TGTGCCAGCAGTGATCTGGGCCCCTATAATTCACCCCTCCACTTT. Translating it yields CASSDLGPYNSPLHF.

This clonotype has more than one count but fewer than ten. The CDR3 loop is CASSYHPGLAGGRQTDTQYF. In nucleotides, the CDR3 is TGTGCCAGCAGTTACCACCCCGGACTAGCGGGGGGACGCCAGACAGATACGCAGTATTTT. The genes are TRBV6-5 and TRBJ2-3; 14 positions match TRBD2. The V and J ends lost 2 bases and 3 bases, in that order; junction bases with no gene match: 13. The CDR3 covers 20 residues. Germline CDR1 and CDR2: MNHEY and SVGAGI.

Only a few counts were recorded for this clonotype. The chain is built from TRBV15 and TRBJ2-5, with TRBD2 identical over 9 bases. V gave up 0 bases and J gave up 5 bases; unmatched junction bases: 10. Germline values: CDR1 LNHNV, CDR2 YYDKDF (reference sequence). This CDR3 region has 17 residues. This CDR3 is CATSRDSPTSGGETQYF. In nucleotides, the CDR3 is TGTGCCACCAGCAGAGATTCCCCGACTAGCGGTGGGGAGACCCAGTACTTC.

The chain recombines TRBV10-3 with TRBJ1-6; D is unclear. V was pared by 3 bases and J by 4 bases, with 10 bases between. The V gene's germline CDR1 is ENHRY and CDR2 SYGVKD. The CDR3 has 15 amino acids. In DNA form, the CDR3 reads TGTGCCATCAGTGAACCGAACAATTATAATTCACCCCTCCACTTT. Residues: CAISEPNNYNSPLHF.

This clonotype turned up a few times. The gene calls are TRBV20-1 and TRBJ2-3; TRBD2 matches at 11 bases. CDR1 and CDR2 (germline): DFQATT, SNEGSKA (reference sequence). This CDR3 comprises 17 residues. V shed 6 bases, J shed 1 base, and the junction held 12 bases outside the gene matches. The CDR3 sequence is CSASNPSGGYRTDTQYF. In DNA form, the CDR3 reads TGCAGTGCATCGAACCCTAGCGGGGGGTATCGCACAGATACGCAGTATTTT.

The chain has TRBV4-2 and TRBJ2-7; 7 bases align to TRBD2. The CDR3 is 17 amino acids. V lost 3 bases, J lost 2 bases, and 13 bases stayed unmatched. Germline CDR1 and CDR2: LGHNA and YNFKEQ. CDR3 in DNA: TGTGCCAGCAGCCATCGGCGCGGGGCTAGCGGAGCCTACGAGCAGTACTTC. Translating gives CASSHRRGASGAYEQYF.

This chain connects TRBV13 to TRBJ2-7; 8 bases are shared with TRBD1. V gave up 2 bases and J gave up 2 bases; unmatched junction bases: 8. The V gene's germline CDR1 is PRHDT and CDR2 FYEKMQ (reference sequence). The CDR3 is 16 residues long. The CDR3: CASSLIGQGAAYEQYF. The CDR3 region has the DNA TGTGCCAGCAGCTTAATTGGGCAGGGGGCAGCCTACGAGCAGTACTTC.

The rearrangement joins TRBV7-3 to TRBJ2-3, with D perhaps matching TRBD2 (8 bases). The CDR3 covers 17 residues. Trimming removed 5 bases at V and 2 bases at J, with 20 bases between. Germline V gene lookup returns CDR1 SGHTA and CDR2 FQGTGA. The CDR3 nucleotides read TGTGCCAGCAGCCTGGGAGGGGGCGGGGGGAACACAGATACGCAGTATTTT. Protein sequence: CASSLGGGGGNTDTQYF.

The gene calls are TRBV2 and TRBJ2-7; D is possibly TRBD2 (5 bases). V dropped 3 bases and J dropped 7 bases, with 16 bases sitting between them. Germline V gene lookup returns CDR1 SNHLY and CDR2 FYNNEI. The CDR3 has 14 residues. CDR3 DNA: TGTGCCAGCAGTGATTGGGTGTCGGGGAATGAGCAGTACTTC. This gives the protein CASSDWVSGNEQYF.

Only one count was recorded for this clonotype. The chain links TRBV6-2 or TRBV6-3 to TRBJ2-1; 11 nucleotides line up with TRBD2. CDR1 and CDR2 (germline): MNHEY, SVGEGT. Unmatched junction bases numbered 14, after V lost 7 bases and J lost 3 bases. CDR3 length: 18 residues. CDR3 residues: CASTLAGGLAQFYNEQFF. CDR3 nucleotides: TGTGCCAGCACATTAGCGGGGGGGCTCGCGCAGTTCTACAATGAGCAGTTCTTC.

The chain combines TRBV28 with TRBJ1-1; 11 bases are a match to TRBD1. CDR1 is MDHEN and CDR2 is SYDVKM in the germline V gene. Germline trimming cut 5 bases from V and 9 bases from J; bases unmatched to any gene: 5. The CDR3 contains 13 residues. The CDR3 sequence: CASSVGTGGKAFF. In DNA form, the CDR3 reads TGTGCCAGCAGTGTAGGGACAGGGGGAAAAGCTTTCTTT.